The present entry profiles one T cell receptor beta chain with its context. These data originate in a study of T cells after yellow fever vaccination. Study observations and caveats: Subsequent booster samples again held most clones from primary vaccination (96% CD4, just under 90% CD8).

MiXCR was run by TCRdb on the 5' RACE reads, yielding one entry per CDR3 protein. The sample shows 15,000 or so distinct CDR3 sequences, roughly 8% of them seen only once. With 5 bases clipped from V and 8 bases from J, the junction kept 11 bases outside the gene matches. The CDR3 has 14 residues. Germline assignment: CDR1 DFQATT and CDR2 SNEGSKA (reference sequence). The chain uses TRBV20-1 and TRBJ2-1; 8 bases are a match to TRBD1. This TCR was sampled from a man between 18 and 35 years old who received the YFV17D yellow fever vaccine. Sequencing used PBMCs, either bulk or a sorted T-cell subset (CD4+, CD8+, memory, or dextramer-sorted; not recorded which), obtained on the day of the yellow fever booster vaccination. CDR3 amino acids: CSAQTGTGSDEQFF. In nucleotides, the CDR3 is TGCAGTGCTCAGACCGGGACAGGTTCGGATGAGCAGTTCTTC.